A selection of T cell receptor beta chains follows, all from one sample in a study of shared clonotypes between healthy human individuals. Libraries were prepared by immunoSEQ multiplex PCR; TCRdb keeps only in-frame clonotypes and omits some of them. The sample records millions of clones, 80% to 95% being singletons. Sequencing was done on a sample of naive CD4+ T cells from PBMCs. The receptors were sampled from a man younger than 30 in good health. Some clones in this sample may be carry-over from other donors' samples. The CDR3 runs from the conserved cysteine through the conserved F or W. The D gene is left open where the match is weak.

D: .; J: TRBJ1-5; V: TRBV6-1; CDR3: CASSGPTPQHF; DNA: TGTGCCAGCAGTGGCCCCACGCCCCAGCATTTT
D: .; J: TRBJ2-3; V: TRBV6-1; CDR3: CASSVGSSGTDTQYF; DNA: TGTGCCTCGTCCGTCGGGTCTAGCGGCACAGATACGCAGTATTTT
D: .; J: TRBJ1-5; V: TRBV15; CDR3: CATSARRGDQPQHF; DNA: TGTGCCACCAGTGCCCGCAGAGGCGATCAGCCCCAGCATTTT
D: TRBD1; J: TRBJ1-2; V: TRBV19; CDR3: CASNPDRAVYGYTF; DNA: TGTGCCAGTAACCCCGACAGGGCCGTCTATGGCTACACCTTC
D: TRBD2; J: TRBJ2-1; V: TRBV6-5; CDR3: CASNRLAVIDEQFF; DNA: TGTGCCAGCAACCGACTAGCGGTAATAGATGAGCAGTTCTTC
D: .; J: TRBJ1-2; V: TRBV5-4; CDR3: CASSSGQGYTF; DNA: TGTGCCAGCTCCAGCGGGCAGGGCTACACCTTC
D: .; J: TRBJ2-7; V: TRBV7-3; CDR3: CASSARSSYEQYF; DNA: TGTGCCAGCAGCGCCCGAAGCTCCTACGAGCAGTACTTC
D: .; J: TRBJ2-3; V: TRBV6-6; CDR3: CASSWGEVADTQYF; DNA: TGTGCCAGCAGTTGGGGGGAGGTGGCAGATACGCAGTATTTT
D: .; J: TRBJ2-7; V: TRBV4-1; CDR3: CASSHNTDSGEQYF; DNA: TGCGCCAGCAGCCATAACACAGACTCCGGTGAGCAGTACTTC
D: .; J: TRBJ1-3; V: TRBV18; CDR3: CASSRTGQISGNTIYF; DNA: TGTGCCAGCTCACGAACCGGGCAGATATCTGGAAACACCATATATTTT
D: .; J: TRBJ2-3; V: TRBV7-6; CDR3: CASSWGRTSTDTQYF; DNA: TGTGCCAGCAGCTGGGGACGGACTAGCACAGATACGCAGTATTTT
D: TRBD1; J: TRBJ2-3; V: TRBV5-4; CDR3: CASSLRQGADTQYF; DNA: TGTGCCAGCAGCCTCCGACAGGGGGCAGATACGCAGTATTTT
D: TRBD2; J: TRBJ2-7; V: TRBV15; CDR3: CATSHGRVYEQYF; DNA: TGTGCCACCAGCCACGGGAGGGTCTACGAGCAGTACTTC
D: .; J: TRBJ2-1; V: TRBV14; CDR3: CASSQEGYYYDNEQFF; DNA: TGTGCCAGCAGCCAAGAAGGTTACTATTATGACAATGAGCAGTTCTTC
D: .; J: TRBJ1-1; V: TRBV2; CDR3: CARGEDTEAFF; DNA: TGTGCCAGAGGGGAGGACACTGAAGCTTTCTTT
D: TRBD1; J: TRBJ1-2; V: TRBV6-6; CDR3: CASTKPLTGGETF; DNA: TGTGCCAGCACCAAGCCCCTCACAGGGGGTGAGACCTTC
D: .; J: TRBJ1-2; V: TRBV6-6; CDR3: CATPFRRGYGYTF; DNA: TGTGCCACCCCGTTCAGGAGGGGTTATGGCTACACCTTC
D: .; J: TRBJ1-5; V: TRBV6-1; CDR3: CASSVSPSGQPQHF; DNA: TGTGCCAGCAGTGTGTCCCCTTCCGGGCAGCCCCAGCATTTT